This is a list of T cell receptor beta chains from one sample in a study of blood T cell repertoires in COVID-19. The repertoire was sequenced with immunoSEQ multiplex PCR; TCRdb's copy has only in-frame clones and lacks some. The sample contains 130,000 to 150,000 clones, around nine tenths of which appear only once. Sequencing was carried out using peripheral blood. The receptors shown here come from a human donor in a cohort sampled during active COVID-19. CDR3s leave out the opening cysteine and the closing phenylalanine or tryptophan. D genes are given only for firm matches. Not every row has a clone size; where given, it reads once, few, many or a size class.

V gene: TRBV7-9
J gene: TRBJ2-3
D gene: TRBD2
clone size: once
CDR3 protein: ASSYIAGYTDTQY

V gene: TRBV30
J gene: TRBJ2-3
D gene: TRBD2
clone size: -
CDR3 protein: AWSGLAGLRTNTDTQY

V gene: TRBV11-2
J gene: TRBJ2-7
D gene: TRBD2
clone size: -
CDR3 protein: ASSLGLAVSYEQY

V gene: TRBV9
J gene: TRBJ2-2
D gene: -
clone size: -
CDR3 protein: ASSSGLERAGELF

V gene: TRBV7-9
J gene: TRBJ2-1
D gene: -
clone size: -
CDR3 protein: ASRSLAASRRWNEQF

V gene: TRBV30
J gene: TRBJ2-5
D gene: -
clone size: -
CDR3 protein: AWSVGVSETQY

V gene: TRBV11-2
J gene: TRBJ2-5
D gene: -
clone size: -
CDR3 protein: ASSLVGETQY

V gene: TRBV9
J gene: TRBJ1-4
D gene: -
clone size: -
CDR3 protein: ASSDDSLNEKLF

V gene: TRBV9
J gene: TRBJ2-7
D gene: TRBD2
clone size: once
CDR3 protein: ASSIAGGFDEQY

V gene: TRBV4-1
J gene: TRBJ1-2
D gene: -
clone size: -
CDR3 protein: ASSLGPRDYGYT

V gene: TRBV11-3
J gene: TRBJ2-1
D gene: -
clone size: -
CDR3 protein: ASSLSPGYSSYNEQF

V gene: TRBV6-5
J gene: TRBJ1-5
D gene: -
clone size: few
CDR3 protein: ASRARGGVDQPQH

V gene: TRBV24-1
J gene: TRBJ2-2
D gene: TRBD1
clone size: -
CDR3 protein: ATSESGGSFANTGELF

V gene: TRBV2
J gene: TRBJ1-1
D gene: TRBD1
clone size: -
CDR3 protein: ASSEFGQGMNTEAF

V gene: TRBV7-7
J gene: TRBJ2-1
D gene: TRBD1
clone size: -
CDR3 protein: ASSNTGASYNEQF

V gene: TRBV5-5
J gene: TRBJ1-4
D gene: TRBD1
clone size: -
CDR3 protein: ASSPWPGTGYEKLF

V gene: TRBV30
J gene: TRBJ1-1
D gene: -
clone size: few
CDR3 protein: ASNHDRLNTEAF

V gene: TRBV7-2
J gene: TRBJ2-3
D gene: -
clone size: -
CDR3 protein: ASSPVKGDTQY